This T cell receptor beta chain appears in the sequencing data of a study of somatic mutations in cytotoxic T cells in rheumatoid arthritis. Assay used: immunoSEQ multiplex PCR; TCRdb lists only in-frame clones, some missing. The data hold fewer than 20,000 clones, with roughly 72% observed a single time. The source material was CD8+ T cells sorted from blood. The TCR comes from a man aged 55 to 70 in good health.

CDR3 bases: TGTGCCAGCAGCACGGGGGACAGGGGCTCCTACGAGCAGTACTTC. This codes for CASSTGDRGSYEQYF. The chain uses TRBV5-5 and TRBJ2-7; TRBD1 agrees at 10 bases. This CDR3 is built from 15 residues. V shed 4 bases, J shed 0 bases, and the junction held 4 bases outside the gene matches. Germline CDR1 reads SGHKS; CDR2 reads YYEKEE (reference sequence).